These 28 T cell receptor beta chains were sequenced from one sample in a study of circulating and synovial CD4+ cells in juvenile arthritis. Using immunoSEQ multiplex PCR, the repertoire was profiled, and TCRdb retains in-frame clones only, with some absent. The table shows tens of thousands of clones, with roughly 95% occurring only once. Sequencing was carried out using CD4+ T cells from blood. These receptors all stem from a human donor with juvenile idiopathic arthritis.

CDR3 nucleotide sequence: TGTGCCAGTAGTCAACAGGGTTTCACTGAAGCTTTCTTT. As protein: CASSQQGFTEAFF. The gene calls are TRBV19 and TRBJ1-1; D may be TRBD1 (6 bases). V gave up 5 bases and J gave up 4 bases, with 11 bases separating them. The CDR3 runs to 13 residues. Per germline, CDR1 LNHDA and CDR2 SQIVND (reference sequence).

This chain links TRBV6-5 with TRBJ1-1; D possibly corresponds to TRBD1 (5 bases). Germline-derived CDR1 and CDR2 are MNHEY and SVGAGI. The CDR3 length is 14 residues. Trimming stripped 2 bases from V and 4 bases from J, with 11 bases between. CDR3 in amino acids: CASSYDRSVTEAFF. CDR3 sequence (DNA): TGTGCCAGCAGTTACGACAGAAGTGTCACTGAAGCTTTCTTT.

The rearrangement uses TRBV19 and TRBJ1-2, with D possibly being TRBD1 (5 bases). CDR3 length: 15 amino acids. V shed 1 base and J shed 3 bases, with 12 bases lying between them. Germline V gives CDR1 LNHDA, CDR2 SQIVND (reference sequence). DNA for the CDR3: TGTGCCAGTAGTATAGGGGGACTTTCAGACTATGGCTACACCTTC. Translation: CASSIGGLSDYGYTF.

The gene calls are TRBV19 and TRBJ2-5; tentative D call: TRBD1 (5 bases). Germline CDR1 and CDR2: LNHDA and SQIVND (reference sequence). V was clipped by 4 bases and J by 8 bases, with 8 bases between them. There are 11 residues in the CDR3. The CDR3 region has the DNA TGTGCCAGTAGTACAGGGTTAACCCAGTACTTC. Translation gives CASSTGLTQYF. Full variable domain (remainder filled in from reference TRBV19 and TRBJ2-5): DGGITQSPKYLFRKEGQNVTLSCEQNLNHDAMYWYRQDPGQGLRLIYYSQIVNDFQKGDIAEGYSVSREKKESFPLTVTSAQKNPTAFYLCASSTGLTQYFGPGTRLLVL.

The chain employs TRBV7-6 and TRBJ1-1, with D maybe TRBD1 (5 bases). The germline CDR1 and CDR2 sequences are SGHVS and FNYEAQ. The V gene lost 5 bases and the J gene lost 5 bases, with 15 bases spanning the gap. CDR3 length: 14 amino acids. CDR3 in amino acids: CASSLQRRGTEAFF. CDR3 nucleotide sequence: TGTGCCAGCAGCCTTCAGAGGCGGGGGACTGAAGCTTTCTTT.

This sequence joins TRBV4-1 and TRBJ1-5; perhaps TRBD1 as D (6 bases). Germline assignment: CDR1 MGHRA and CDR2 YSYEKL. Trimming shortened V by 2 bases and J by 5 bases, and 13 bases separated the two germline ends. The CDR3 contains 15 residues. CDR3 in DNA: TGCGCCAGCAGCCAAATCAGGGGAGGGGATCAGCCCCAGCATTTT. The encoded protein is CASSQIRGGDQPQHF.

The V gene is TRBV5-4, the J gene TRBJ2-5, with TRBD1 matching over 8 bases. Germline CDR1 SGHNT, CDR2 YYREEE (reference sequence). This CDR3 has 14 residues. V lost 3 bases to trimming and J lost 5 bases; unmatched junction nucleotides: 6. CDR3 region: CASSSQQGDETQYF. The CDR3 DNA follows: TGTGCCAGCAGCTCTCAACAGGGGGACGAGACCCAGTACTTC.

The rearrangement joins TRBV5-1 to TRBJ1-1; 9 bases agree with TRBD1. The CDR3 totals 13 residues. The junction had 7 bases not matched to a gene; V was cut back by 6 bases and J by 7 bases. In germline, CDR1 is SGHRS, CDR2 YFSETQ. The CDR3 DNA reads TGCGCCAGCACCCCGGGACAGGGAAATGAAGCTTTCTTT. It encodes CASTPGQGNEAFF.

The CDR3 DNA reads as TGTGCCAGCAGCTCCCCCCGACAGGCTAATGAAAAACTGTTTTTT. This sequence encodes CASSSPRQANEKLFF. The V call is TRBV5-6, the J call TRBJ1-4; D possibly corresponds to TRBD1 (6 bases). The V gene lost 3 bases and the J gene lost 3 bases, with 12 bases spanning the gap. The CDR3 length is 15 residues. The germline CDR1 and CDR2 sequences are SGHDT and YYEEEE. The full variable domain, in which reference TRBV5-6 and TRBJ1-4 provide the parts outside the CDR3, is DAGVTQSPTHLIKTRGQQVTLRCSPKSGHDTVSWYQQALGQGPQFIFQYYEEEERQRGNFPDRFSGHQFPNYSSELNVNALLLGDSALYLCASSSPRQANEKLFFGSGTQLSVL.

This chain uses TRBV18 with TRBJ2-5, with 9 positions matching TRBD2. Germline assignment: CDR1 KGHSH and CDR2 LQKENI. The CDR3 covers 14 residues. V was pared by 4 bases and J by 3 bases, with 3 bases of the junction left unmatched. CDR3 nucleotides: TGTGCCAGCTCACTTAGACTAGCGGAAGAGACCCAGTACTTC. As protein: CASSLRLAEETQYF.

Notes on this clone: Its ends do not fully match the called genes, so a read error is possible. The sample contains more than one DNA sequence encoding this CDR3. The J gene is TRBJ1-6, the V gene TRBV6-6, with D possibly matching TRBD1 (6 bases). Germline loops: CDR1 MNHNY, CDR2 SVGAGI (reference sequence). The CDR3 sequence is 15 residues long. The CDR3 spells CASRDSSSYNSPLHF. In DNA form, the CDR3 reads TGTGCCAGCAGGGACAGTAGCTCCTATAATTCCCCCCTCCACTTT.

The rearrangement links TRBV25-1 to TRBJ2-2, with unresolved D. V dropped 3 bases and J dropped 6 bases, with 14 bases sitting between them. Germline CDR1 and CDR2: MGHDK and SYGVNS. The CDR3 length is 15 residues. In nucleotides, the CDR3 is TGTGCCAGCAGTGACCCGGGTCGAGTCTCCGGGGAGCTGTTTTTT. Translation: CASSDPGRVSGELFF.

V usage is TRBV28 and J usage is TRBJ2-1, with 13 nucleotides matching TRBD2. The V segment lost 7 bases and the J segment 8 bases; nucleotides outside the gene matches: 11. From germline, CDR1 is MDHEN and CDR2 SYDVKM. The CDR3 has 16 residues. Here the CDR3 DNA reads TGTGCCAGCAACGCACTAGCGGGAGGGCCGGGTTATGAGCAGTTCTTC. Translating gives CASNALAGGPGYEQFF.

The chain combines TRBV18 with TRBJ2-1; 8 nucleotides line up with TRBD2. The CDR3 contains 12 residues. V was clipped by 6 bases and J by 9 bases; unmatched bases: 4. Germline V gene lookup returns CDR1 KGHSH and CDR2 LQKENI. The CDR3 region has the DNA TGTGCCAGCTCGGGGACTAGAGCTGAGCAGTTCTTC. Translating gives CASSGTRAEQFF.

CDR3 protein: CASSLVGETQYF. In DNA, the CDR3 is TGCGCCAGCAGCTTGGTTGGCGAGACCCAGTACTTC. The genes are TRBV5-1 and TRBJ2-5; D unresolved. CDR3 length: 12 amino acids. The germline V and J ends were trimmed by 0 bases and 5 bases, with 5 bases remaining between them. CDR1 SGHRS and CDR2 YFSETQ come from the germline V gene.

The V gene is TRBV4-2, the J gene TRBJ2-1; TRBD2 agrees at 9 bases. V dropped 0 bases and J dropped 0; count of bases not matched to a gene: 6. The CDR3 runs to 18 residues. The germline V gene encodes CDR1 LGHNA and CDR2 YNFKEQ. The CDR3 coding sequence is TGTGCCAGCAGCCAAGATGAGCGGGGGGCCCCCTCCTACAATGAGCAGTTCTTC. It yields the protein CASSQDERGAPSYNEQFF.

The rearrangement joins TRBV18 to TRBJ2-1; D is possibly TRBD1 (5 bases). The length of the CDR3 is 15 residues. Looked up from germline, CDR1 is KGHSH and CDR2 is LQKENI. Trimming removed 4 bases at V and 0 bases at J, with 10 bases between. CDR3 in amino acids: CASSQTVSSYNEQFF. CDR3 DNA sequence: TGTGCCAGCTCACAGACAGTGAGCTCCTACAATGAGCAGTTCTTC. Full variable domain (rest looked up from reference TRBV18 and TRBJ2-1): NAGVMQNPRHLVRRRGQEARLRCSPMKGHSHVYWYRQLPEEGLKFMVYLQKENIIDESGMPKERFSAEFPKEGPSILRIQQVVRGDSAAYFCASSQTVSSYNEQFFGPGTRLTVL.

This chain connects TRBV19 to TRBJ1-5; 7 positions match TRBD1. Germline CDR1 and CDR2: LNHDA and SQIVND (reference sequence). The trim removed 8 bases at V and 2 bases at J, leaving 15 bases unmatched. CDR3 length equals 17 residues. CDR3 in DNA: TGTGCCAGTGGGCACAGGGGATCTAGGCCTGGCAATCAGCCCCAGCATTTT. Protein product: CASGHRGSRPGNQPQHF.

The gene calls are TRBV7-9 and TRBJ2-5; TRBD2 might be the D (5 bases). Trimming stripped 5 bases from V and 5 bases from J, with 21 bases between. CDR3 length: 16 amino acids. Per germline, CDR1 SEHNR and CDR2 FQNEAQ (reference sequence). The DNA for the CDR3 is TGTGCCAGCAGCCCGAGGTGGCCCGGGGTTTCGGAGACCCAGTACTTC. It codes for CASSPRWPGVSETQYF.

The J gene is TRBJ2-3, the V gene TRBV5-1; 9 positions match TRBD2. The CDR3 extends over 17 amino acids. CDR1 is SGHRS and CDR2 is YFSETQ in the germline V gene. Trimming at V came to 0 bases and at J to 6 bases, leaving 11 bases not matched to a gene. CDR3 in DNA: TGCGCCAGCAGCTTGGCCGAGCTAGCGGGGTATGGGGATACGCAGTATTTT. It codes for CASSLAELAGYGDTQYF.

This sequence joins TRBV5-1 and TRBJ2-7; the match to TRBD1 covers 7 bases. The CDR3 sequence is 14 residues long. V was clipped by 3 bases and J by 3 bases; unmatched bases: 6. The germline gives CDR1 SGHRS, CDR2 YFSETQ. The CDR3 sequence is CASSSGQFVYEQYF. The CDR3 nucleotides read TGCGCCAGCAGCTCGGGACAGTTCGTCTACGAGCAGTACTTC.

The gene calls are TRBV19 and TRBJ2-1, with TRBD2 identical over 11 bases. The germline gives CDR1 LNHDA, CDR2 SQIVND (reference sequence). V was clipped by 9 bases and J by 8 bases; unmatched bases: 15. The CDR3 consists of 16 residues. The CDR3 region is CASGTSGRRRGDEQFF. The DNA of the CDR3 is TGTGCCAGCGGGACTAGCGGTCGAAGAAGGGGCGATGAGCAGTTCTTC.

V gene TRBV6-5 combines with J gene TRBJ2-3; D ambiguous. The germline V gene has CDR1 MNHEY and CDR2 SVGAGI. The V gene lost 0 bases and the J gene lost 2 bases, with 12 bases spanning the gap. CDR3 length equals 16 residues. The CDR3 DNA is TGTGCCAGCAGTTACTCTGGCGGAAGCTACACAGATACGCAGTATTTT. Translation: CASSYSGGSYTDTQYF.

The chain has TRBV4-3 and TRBJ1-2; a weak D match, TRBD1 (5 bases). This CDR3 region has 14 residues. Per germline, CDR1 LGHNA and CDR2 YSLEER. V lost 2 bases to trimming and J lost 6 bases, with 13 bases between them. The CDR3 loop is CASSQQIAGDGYTF. The DNA of the CDR3 is TGCGCCAGCAGCCAACAGATTGCGGGGGATGGCTACACCTTC.

The chain carries TRBV5-1 and TRBJ1-2, with D unclear. This CDR3 region has 12 residues. With 0 bases removed from V and 4 bases from J, the gap between germline ends came to 4 bases. Germline CDR1 and CDR2: SGHRS and YFSETQ. The CDR3 is CASSLGVYGYTF. CDR3 in DNA: TGCGCCAGCAGCTTGGGCGTCTATGGCTACACCTTC.

This chain joins TRBV18 and TRBJ2-5; 11 positions match TRBD1. This CDR3 is 16 amino acids long. The V segment lost 3 bases and the J segment 2 bases; nucleotides outside the gene matches: 5. Germline V gene data show CDR1 as KGHSH and CDR2 as LQKENI. The CDR3 DNA sequence: TGTGCCAGCTCACCCGGGACAGGGGGGCTGCAAGAGACCCAGTACTTC. Its translation: CASSPGTGGLQETQYF.

The chain recombines TRBV6-1 with TRBJ2-2, with 9 bases matching TRBD1. Germline-derived CDR1 and CDR2 are MNHNS and SASEGT. The CDR3 extends over 14 amino acids. V shed 4 bases, J shed 7 bases, and the junction held 4 bases outside the gene matches. In DNA, the CDR3 is TGTGCCAGCAGTGTACAGGGGGCGGGCGGGGAGCTGTTTTTT. It codes for CASSVQGAGGELFF.

The chain employs TRBV5-4 and TRBJ1-2; D uncertain. The V gene lost 4 bases and the J gene lost 6 bases, with 19 bases spanning the gap. Germline CDR1 and CDR2: SGHNT and YYREEE (reference sequence). This CDR3 comprises 15 residues. DNA for the CDR3: TGTGCCAGCAGCCCGCCGGCCCCGAGGAGGGATGGCTACACCTTC. Translating it yields CASSPPAPRRDGYTF. Together with reference TRBV5-4 and TRBJ1-2, the CDR3 gives the full variable domain: ETGVTQSPTHLIKTRGQQVTLRCSSQSGHNTVSWYQQALGQGPQFIFQYYREEENGRGNFPPRFSGLQFPNYSSELNVNALELDDSALYLCASSPPAPRRDGYTFGSGTRLTVV.